Detailed here is one T cell receptor (beta chain). Distinct nucleotide sequences in the sample also encode this CDR3. This sample was included in a study of blood T cell repertoires in COVID-19. On the study more broadly: Acute and convalescent COVID-19 samples came from the United States, Italy and Spain. PBMCs, B-cell-depleted T cells, or T cells provided the cDNA or gDNA that made up the material.

V was pared by 0 bases and J by 2 bases, with 10 bases between. The CDR3 runs to 15 residues. CDR1 is MNHEY, CDR2 SVGAGI, per germline. In the original processing: Reference gene primer amplification in the assay estimated nucleated cell counts. Clones were read by immunoSEQ multiplex PCR, and TCRdb kept only the in-frame ones, dropping some. V and J calls and clone size come straight from that table; D and trimming were deduced from the DNA. The data hold 200,000 to 250,000 clones, with about 85% observed a single time. The TCR comes from a man aged 18 to 29 with active or convalescent COVID-19. The source material was peripheral blood. The rearrangement joins TRBV6-5 to TRBJ1-2; D might be TRBD1 (5 bases). As DNA, the CDR3 is TGTGCCAGCAGTTACTCGGGGGGTGCCAACTATGGCTACACCTTC. It yields the protein CASSYSGGANYGYTF.